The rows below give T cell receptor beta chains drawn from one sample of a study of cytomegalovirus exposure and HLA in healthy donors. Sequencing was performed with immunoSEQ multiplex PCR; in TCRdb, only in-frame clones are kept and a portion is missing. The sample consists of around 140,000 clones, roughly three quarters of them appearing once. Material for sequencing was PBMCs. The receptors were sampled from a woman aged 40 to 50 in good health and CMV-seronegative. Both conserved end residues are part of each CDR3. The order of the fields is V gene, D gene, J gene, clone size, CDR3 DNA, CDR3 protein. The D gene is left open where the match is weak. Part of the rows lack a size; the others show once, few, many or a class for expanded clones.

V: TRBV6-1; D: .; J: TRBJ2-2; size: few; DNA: TGTGCCAGCATCCAGGGCCCGAACACCGGGGAGCTGTTTTTT; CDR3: CASIQGPNTGELFF
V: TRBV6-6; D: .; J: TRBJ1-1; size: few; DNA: TGTGCCAGCAGTTCCTTCGGACAAAATAGTGAAGCTTTCTTT; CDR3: CASSSFGQNSEAFF
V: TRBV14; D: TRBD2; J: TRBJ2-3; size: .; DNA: TGTGCCAGCAGCCAACCGGGGGGTAACACAGATACGCAGTATTTT; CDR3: CASSQPGGNTDTQYF
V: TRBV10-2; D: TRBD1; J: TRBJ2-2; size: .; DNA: TGCGCCAGCAGTGATACCGGGACAGGGAACACCGGGGAGCTGTTTTTT; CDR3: CASSDTGTGNTGELFF
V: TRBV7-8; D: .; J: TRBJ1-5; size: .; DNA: TGTGCCAGCAGCTTAACCTGGACATTGGGCCAGCCCCAGCATTTT; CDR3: CASSLTWTLGQPQHF
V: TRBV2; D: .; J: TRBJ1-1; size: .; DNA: TGTGCCAGCGACTTCGGGGTGCGGAACACTGAAGCTTTCTTT; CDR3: CASDFGVRNTEAFF
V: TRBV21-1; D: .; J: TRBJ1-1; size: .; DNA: TGTGCCAGCAGCAAAACCAGGATAGGCACTGAAGCTTTCTTT; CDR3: CASSKTRIGTEAFF
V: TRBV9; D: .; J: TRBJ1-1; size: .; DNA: TGTGCCAGCAGCGTAGAGGGGATGAACACTGAAGCTTTCTTT; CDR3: CASSVEGMNTEAFF
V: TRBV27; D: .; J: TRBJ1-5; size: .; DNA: TGTGCCAGCAGCCAAGACGGTTACTATAGCAATCAGCCCCAGCATTTT; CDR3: CASSQDGYYSNQPQHF
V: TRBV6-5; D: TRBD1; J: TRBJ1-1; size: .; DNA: TGTGCCAGCAGTTACTCAACAGGGGGGGTGAACACTGAAGCTTTCTTT; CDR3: CASSYSTGGVNTEAFF
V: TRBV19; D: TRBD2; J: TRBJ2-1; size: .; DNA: TGTGCCAGTAGTACGCAAGGAGGACTAGCGGGACCCGACTACTACAATGAGCAGTTCTTC; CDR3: CASSTQGGLAGPDYYNEQFF
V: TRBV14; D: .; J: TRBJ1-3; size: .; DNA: TGTGCCAGCAGCCAAGATGGGCGAAGAAACACCATATATTTT; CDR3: CASSQDGRRNTIYF
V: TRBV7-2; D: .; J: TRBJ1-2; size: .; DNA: TGTGCCAGCAGCTCAACATACAACTATGGCTACACCTTC; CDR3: CASSSTYNYGYTF
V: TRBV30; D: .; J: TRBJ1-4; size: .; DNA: TGTGCCTGGAGTGTTACCCAACCAGGGCTTGAAAAACTGTTTTTT; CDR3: CAWSVTQPGLEKLFF
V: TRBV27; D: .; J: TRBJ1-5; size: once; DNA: TGTGCCAGCAGTCCCGGCGGGGGAATACATCAGCCCCAGCATTTT; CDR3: CASSPGGGIHQPQHF
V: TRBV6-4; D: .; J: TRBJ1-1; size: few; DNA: TGTGCCAGCTCTCTGGAAGGGGGCACTGAAGCTTTCTTT; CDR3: CASSLEGGTEAFF
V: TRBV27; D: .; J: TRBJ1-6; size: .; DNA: TGTGCCAGCAGTTTATCAGGGGTTGATTCACCCCTCCACTTT; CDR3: CASSLSGVDSPLHF
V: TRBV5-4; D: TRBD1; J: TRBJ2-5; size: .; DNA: TGTGCCAGCAGCCAACAGGGGGTATGGGAGACCCAGTACTTC; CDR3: CASSQQGVWETQYF
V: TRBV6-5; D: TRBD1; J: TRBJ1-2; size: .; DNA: TGTGCCAGCAGTTCCCCCCGGGACAGGGGCTACGGCTACACCTTC; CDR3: CASSSPRDRGYGYTF
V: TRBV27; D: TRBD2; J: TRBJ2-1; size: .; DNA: TGTGCCAGCAGTTCCCCTAGCGGGGGGGCCCTAAATGAGCAGTTCTTC; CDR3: CASSSPSGGALNEQFF
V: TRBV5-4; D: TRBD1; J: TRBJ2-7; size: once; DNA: TGTGCCAGCAGCTTTTACAGGGGGAGCTCCTACGAGCAGTACTTC; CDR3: CASSFYRGSSYEQYF
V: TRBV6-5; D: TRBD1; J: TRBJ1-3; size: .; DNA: TGTGCCAGCAGTTACGGGACAGGACGAAACACCATATATTTT; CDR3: CASSYGTGRNTIYF
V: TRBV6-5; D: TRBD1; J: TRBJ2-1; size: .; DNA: TGTGCCAGCAGCCCCGGGACAGGGTACTACAATGAGCAGTTCTTC; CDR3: CASSPGTGYYNEQFF
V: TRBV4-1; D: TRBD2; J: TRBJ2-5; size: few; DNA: TGCGCCAGCAGCCAGTGGACTAGCGGTTCGGAGACCCAGTACTTC; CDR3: CASSQWTSGSETQYF
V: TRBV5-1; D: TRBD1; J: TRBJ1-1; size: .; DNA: TGCGCCAGCAGCCGGGACAGTGTGAACACTGAAGCTTTCTTT; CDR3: CASSRDSVNTEAFF
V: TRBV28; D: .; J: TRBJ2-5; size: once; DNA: TGTGCCAGCAGTTACTACTCGGGGTACCAAGAGACCCAGTACTTC; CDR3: CASSYYSGYQETQYF
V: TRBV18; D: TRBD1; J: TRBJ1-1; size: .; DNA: TGTGCCAGCTCACCTCAACAGGGGTCGGGGACTGAAGCTTTCTTT; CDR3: CASSPQQGSGTEAFF
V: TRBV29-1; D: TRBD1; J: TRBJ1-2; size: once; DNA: TGCAGCGTTCTTCTTCCCTCGGACAGGCGGTGGGGCTATGGCTACACCTTC; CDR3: CSVLLPSDRRWGYGYTF
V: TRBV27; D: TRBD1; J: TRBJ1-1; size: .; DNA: TGTGCCAGCAGTATGGACAGGGGAGGGAGCACTGAAGCTTTCTTT; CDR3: CASSMDRGGSTEAFF
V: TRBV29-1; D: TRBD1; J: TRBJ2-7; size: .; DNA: TGCAGCGGGGGACAGGGCGACGAGCAGTACTTC; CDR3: CSGGQGDEQYF
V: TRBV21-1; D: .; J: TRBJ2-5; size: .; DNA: TGTGCCAGCAGCAAAGAGGCCAGGGTGACACCTCAAGAGACCCAGTACTTC; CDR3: CASSKEARVTPQETQYF
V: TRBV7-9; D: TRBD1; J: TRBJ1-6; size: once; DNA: TGTGCCAGCAGCCGGGGGACAGGGGAGGTCTCACCCCTCCACTTT; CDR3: CASSRGTGEVSPLHF
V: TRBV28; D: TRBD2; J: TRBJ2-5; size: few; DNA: TGTGCCAGCAGTCGATGGACTAGCGGGGGGGCTAAGACCCAGTACTTC; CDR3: CASSRWTSGGAKTQYF
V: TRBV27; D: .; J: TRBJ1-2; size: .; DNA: TGTGCCAGCAGTTTATCGGGGGCGACAGCCCGGGGCTACACCTTC; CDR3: CASSLSGATARGYTF
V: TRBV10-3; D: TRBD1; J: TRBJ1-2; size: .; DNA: TGTGCCATCAGTGAGCGGGGGGACAGGGTTGTCGGCTACACCTTC; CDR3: CAISERGDRVVGYTF
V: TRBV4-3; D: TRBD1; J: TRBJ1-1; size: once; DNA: TGCGCCAGCAGCCAAGATCTTTTAGGACAGGGGGCAGGGATTGGAGCTTTCTTT; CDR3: CASSQDLLGQGAGIGAFF
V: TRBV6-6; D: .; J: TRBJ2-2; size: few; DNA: TGTGCCAGCAGTTACGTCACTAGCTCCCCCGGGGAGCTGTTTTTT; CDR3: CASSYVTSSPGELFF
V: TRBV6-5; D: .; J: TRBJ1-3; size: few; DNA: TGTGCCAGCAGTTACTCTGACAGCTCTGGAAACACCATATATTTT; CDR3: CASSYSDSSGNTIYF
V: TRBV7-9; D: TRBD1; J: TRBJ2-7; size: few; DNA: TGTGCCAGCAGCCCCCGGGACAGGGACTCCTACGAGCAGTACTTC; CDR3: CASSPRDRDSYEQYF
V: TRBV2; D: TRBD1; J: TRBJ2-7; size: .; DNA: TGTGCCAGCACGCCGGGACAGGCAAAATACGAGCAGTACTTC; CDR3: CASTPGQAKYEQYF
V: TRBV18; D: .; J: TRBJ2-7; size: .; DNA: TGTGCCAGCTACCAGAGGCAGAACGAGCAGTACTTC; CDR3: CASYQRQNEQYF
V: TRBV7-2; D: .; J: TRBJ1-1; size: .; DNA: TGTGCCAGCAGCTTAAGGAGGGGCGGCTTGAACACTGAAGCTTTCTTT; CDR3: CASSLRRGGLNTEAFF
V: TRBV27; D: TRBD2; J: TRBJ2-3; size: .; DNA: TGTCTCGCTGGGGTAGCGGGGGGGCGATCGGATACGCAGTATTTT; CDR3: CLAGVAGGRSDTQYF
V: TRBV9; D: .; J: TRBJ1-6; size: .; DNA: TGTGCCAGCAGCCCCCGGACTGAAAATTCACCCCTCCACTTT; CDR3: CASSPRTENSPLHF
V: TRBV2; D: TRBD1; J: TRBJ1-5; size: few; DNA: TGTGCCAGCAGGGCCACGACCGGGACAGGGATGGTTGGGCCCCAGCATTTT; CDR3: CASRATTGTGMVGPQHF
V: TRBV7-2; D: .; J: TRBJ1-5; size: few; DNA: TGTGCCAGCAGCTTACGGCGGGGGCCAGAAGGTAATCAGCCCCAGCATTTT; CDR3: CASSLRRGPEGNQPQHF
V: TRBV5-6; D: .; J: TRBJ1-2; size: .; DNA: TGTGCCAGCAGCTTGGCCGGACTGGATTCTAACTATGGCTACACCTTC; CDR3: CASSLAGLDSNYGYTF
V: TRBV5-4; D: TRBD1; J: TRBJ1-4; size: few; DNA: TGTGCCAGCAGCTTCGAGGACAGGGAGGGGGAAAAACTGTTTTTT; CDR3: CASSFEDREGEKLFF